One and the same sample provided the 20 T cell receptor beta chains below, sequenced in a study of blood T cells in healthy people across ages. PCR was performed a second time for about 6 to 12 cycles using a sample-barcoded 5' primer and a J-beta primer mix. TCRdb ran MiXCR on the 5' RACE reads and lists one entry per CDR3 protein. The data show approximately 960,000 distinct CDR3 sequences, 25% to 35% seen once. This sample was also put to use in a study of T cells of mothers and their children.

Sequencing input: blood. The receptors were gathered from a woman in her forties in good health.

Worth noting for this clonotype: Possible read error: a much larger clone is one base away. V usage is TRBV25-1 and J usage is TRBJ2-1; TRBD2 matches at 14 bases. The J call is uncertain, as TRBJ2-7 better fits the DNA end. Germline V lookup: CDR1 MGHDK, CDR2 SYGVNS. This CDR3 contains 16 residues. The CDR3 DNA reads TGTGCCAGCCTCCCGGGACTAGCGGGGGAGGACAATGAGCAGTACTTC. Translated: CASLPGLAGEDNEQYF.

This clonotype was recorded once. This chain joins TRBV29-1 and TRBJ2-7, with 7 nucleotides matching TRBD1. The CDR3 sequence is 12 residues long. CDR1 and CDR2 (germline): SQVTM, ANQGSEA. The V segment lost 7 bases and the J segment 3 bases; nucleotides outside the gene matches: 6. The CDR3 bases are TGCAGCGCAGGCAGGGGGATCTACGAGCAGTACTTC. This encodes CSAGRGIYEQYF.

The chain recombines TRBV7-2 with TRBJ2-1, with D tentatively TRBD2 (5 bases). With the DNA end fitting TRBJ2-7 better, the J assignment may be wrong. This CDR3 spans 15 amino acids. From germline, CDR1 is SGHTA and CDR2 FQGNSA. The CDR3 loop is CASSLSGSSYNEQYF. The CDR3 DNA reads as TGTGCCAGCAGCCTCTCGGGGAGCTCCTACAATGAGCAGTACTTC.

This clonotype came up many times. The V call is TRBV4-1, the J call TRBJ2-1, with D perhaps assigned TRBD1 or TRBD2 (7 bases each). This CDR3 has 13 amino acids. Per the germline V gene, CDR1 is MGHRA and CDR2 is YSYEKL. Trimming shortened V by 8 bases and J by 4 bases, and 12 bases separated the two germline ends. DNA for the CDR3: TGCGCCAGCCAGGGGGGGTATTACAATGAGCAGTTCTTC. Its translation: CASQGGYYNEQFF.

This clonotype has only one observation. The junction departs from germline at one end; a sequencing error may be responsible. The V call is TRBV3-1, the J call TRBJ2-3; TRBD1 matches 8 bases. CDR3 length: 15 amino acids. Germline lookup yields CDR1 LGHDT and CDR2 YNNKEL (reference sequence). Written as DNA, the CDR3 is TGTGCCAGCAGCCAGACAGGGGTTAGAACAGATGCGCAGTATTTT. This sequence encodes CASSQTGVRTDAQYF.

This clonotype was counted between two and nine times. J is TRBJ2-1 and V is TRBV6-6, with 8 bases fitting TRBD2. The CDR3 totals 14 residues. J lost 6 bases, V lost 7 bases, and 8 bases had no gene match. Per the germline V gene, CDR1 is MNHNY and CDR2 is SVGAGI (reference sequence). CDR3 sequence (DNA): TGTGCCAGCACTCGGACTAGCCTAGGCAATGAGCAGTTCTTC. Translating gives CASTRTSLGNEQFF.

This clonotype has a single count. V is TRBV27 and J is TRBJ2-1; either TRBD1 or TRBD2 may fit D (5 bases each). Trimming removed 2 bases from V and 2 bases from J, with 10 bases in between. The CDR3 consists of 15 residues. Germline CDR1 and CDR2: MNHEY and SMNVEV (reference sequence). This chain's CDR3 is CASSLRDGAYNEQFF. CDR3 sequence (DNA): TGTGCCAGCAGTTTAAGGGACGGAGCCTACAATGAGCAGTTCTTC.

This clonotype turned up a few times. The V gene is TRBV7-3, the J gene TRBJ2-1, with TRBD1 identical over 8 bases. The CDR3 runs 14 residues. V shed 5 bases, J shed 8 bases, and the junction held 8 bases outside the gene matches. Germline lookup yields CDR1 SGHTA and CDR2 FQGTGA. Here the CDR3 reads CASSPGQGPHEQFF. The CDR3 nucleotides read TGTGCCAGCAGCCCAGGACAGGGACCCCATGAGCAGTTCTTC.

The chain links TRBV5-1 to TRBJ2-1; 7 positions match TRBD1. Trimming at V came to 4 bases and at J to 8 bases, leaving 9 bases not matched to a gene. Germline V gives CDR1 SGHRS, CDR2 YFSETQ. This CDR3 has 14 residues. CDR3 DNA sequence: TGCGCCAGCAGCGCCGGACAGGCAGATGATGAGCAGTTCTTC. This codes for CASSAGQADDEQFF.

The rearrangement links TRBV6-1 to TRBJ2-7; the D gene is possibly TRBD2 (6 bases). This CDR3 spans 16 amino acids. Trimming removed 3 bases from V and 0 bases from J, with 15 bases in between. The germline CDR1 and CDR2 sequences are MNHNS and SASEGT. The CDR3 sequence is CASSELEGFSSYEQYF. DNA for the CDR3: TGTGCCAGCAGTGAGCTGGAGGGATTTAGCTCCTACGAGCAGTACTTC.

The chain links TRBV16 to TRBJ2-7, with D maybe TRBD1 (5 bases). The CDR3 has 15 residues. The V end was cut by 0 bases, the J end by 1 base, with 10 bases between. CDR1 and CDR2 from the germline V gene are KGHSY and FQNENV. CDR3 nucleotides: TGTGCCAGCAGCCAATCACAGGTAGGATCCTACGAGCAGTACTTC. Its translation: CASSQSQVGSYEQYF.

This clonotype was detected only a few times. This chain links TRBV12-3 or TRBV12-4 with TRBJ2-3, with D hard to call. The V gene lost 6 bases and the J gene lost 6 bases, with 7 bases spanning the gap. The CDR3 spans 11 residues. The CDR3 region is CASRLLDTQYF. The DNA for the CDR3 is TGTGCCAGCAGATTGCTGGATACGCAGTATTTT.

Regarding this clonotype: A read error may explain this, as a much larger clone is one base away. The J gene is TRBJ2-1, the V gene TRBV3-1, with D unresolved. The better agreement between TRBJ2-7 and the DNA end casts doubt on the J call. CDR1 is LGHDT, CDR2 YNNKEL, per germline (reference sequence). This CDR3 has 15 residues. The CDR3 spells CASSQDRRSHNEQYF. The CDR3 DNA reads TGTGCCAGCAGCCAAGATAGGAGAAGTCACAATGAGCAGTACTTC.

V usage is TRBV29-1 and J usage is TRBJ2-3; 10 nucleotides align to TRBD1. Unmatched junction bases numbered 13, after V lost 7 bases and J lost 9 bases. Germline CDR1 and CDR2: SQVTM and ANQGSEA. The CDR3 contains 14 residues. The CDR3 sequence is CSADRDRGGRTQYF. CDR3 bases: TGCAGCGCTGACCGGGACAGGGGAGGTCGAACGCAGTATTTT.

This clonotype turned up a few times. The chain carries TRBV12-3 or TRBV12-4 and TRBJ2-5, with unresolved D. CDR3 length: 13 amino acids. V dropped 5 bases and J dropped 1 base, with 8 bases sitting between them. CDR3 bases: TGTGCCAGCAGTCCAACCACCCAAGAGACCCAGTACTTC. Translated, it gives CASSPTTQETQYF.

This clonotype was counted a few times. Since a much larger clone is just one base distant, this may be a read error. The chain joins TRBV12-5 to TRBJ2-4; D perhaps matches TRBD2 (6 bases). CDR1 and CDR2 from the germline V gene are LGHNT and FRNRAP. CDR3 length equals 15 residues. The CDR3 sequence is CASGLKSLAKNTQYF. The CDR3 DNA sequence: TGTGCTAGTGGTTTGAAGTCACTAGCCAAAAACACTCAGTACTTC.

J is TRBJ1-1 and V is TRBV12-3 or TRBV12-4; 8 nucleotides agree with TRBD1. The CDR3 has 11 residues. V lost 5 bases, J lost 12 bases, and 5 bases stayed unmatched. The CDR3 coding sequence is TGTGCCAGCAGTCCCTGGACAGGGCCTTTCTTT. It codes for CASSPWTGPFF.

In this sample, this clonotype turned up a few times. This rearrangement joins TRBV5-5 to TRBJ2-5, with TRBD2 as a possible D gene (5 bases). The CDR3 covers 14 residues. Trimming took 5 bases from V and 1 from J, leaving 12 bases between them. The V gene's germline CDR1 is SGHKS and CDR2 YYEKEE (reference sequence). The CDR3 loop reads CASSTREAQETQYF. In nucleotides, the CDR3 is TGTGCCAGCAGTACTCGGGAAGCCCAAGAGACCCAGTACTTC.

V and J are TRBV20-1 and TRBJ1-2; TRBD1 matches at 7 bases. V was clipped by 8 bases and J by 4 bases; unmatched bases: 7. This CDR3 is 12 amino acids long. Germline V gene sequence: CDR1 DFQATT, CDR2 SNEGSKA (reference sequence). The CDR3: CSYDREGYGYTF. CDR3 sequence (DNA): TGCAGTTACGACAGGGAAGGCTATGGCTACACCTTC.

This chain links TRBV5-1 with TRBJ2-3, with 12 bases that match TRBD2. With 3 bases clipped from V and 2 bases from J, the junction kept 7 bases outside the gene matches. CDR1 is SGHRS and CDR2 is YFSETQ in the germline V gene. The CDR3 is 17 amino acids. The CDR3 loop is CASSSGTSGFDTDTQYF. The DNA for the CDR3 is TGCGCCAGCAGCTCCGGGACTAGCGGGTTTGACACAGATACGCAGTATTTT.